The clone carrying this T cell receptor beta chain was detected only once. In the authors' methods: Estimated nucleated cell counts came from reference gene primer amplification. Produced via immunoSEQ multiplex PCR; TCRdb's table is partial and in-frame only. V and J calls and clone size are copied from that table; D and trimming were computed from the DNA. This sample has 45,000 or so clones, with over 75% found just once. V shed 6 bases and J 6 bases; nucleotides not matched to a gene: 4. CDR1 is SNHLY, CDR2 FYNNEI, per germline. This CDR3 region has 14 residues. The sample comes from a study of blood T cell repertoires in COVID-19. Study in general: The analysed material was cDNA or gDNA that came from T cells, B-cell-depleted T cells, or PBMCs.

This rearrangement joins TRBV2 to TRBJ2-4; 11 bases line up with TRBD2. This sequence originates from a human donor in a cohort sampled during active COVID-19. Sequenced sample: peripheral blood. As DNA, the CDR3 is TGTGCCAGCAGCGTCGGACTAGCGGGAAACATTCAGTACTTC. Encoded protein: CASSVGLAGNIQYF.